The clone carrying this T cell receptor beta chain was found once. Its specificity is not known. This sample was taken from a study of shared clonotypes between healthy human individuals. Broader study findings: Naive subsets tended to show greater estimated richness than memory subsets. The study's rarefaction showed incomplete sorted-subset sequencing despite large depth. Sampling involved blood alone; tissue repertoires likely differ.

The deep-level immunoSEQ assay was used. The table came from immunoSEQ multiplex PCR; TCRdb's copy has only in-frame clones and leaves some out. The repertoire holds about 1.5 million clones, with 95% to 99% as singletons. CDR3 length equals 15 residues. Germline assignment: CDR1 MGHDK and CDR2 SYGVNS. Trimming took 6 bases from V and 1 from J, leaving 15 bases between them. The TCR comes from a man younger than 40 in good health. The chain couples TRBV25-1 to TRBJ1-1; the D gene is possibly TRBD1 (5 bases). The sequencing input was naive CD4+ T cells sorted from blood. Subset meaning: CD45RA+ positively selected. CDR3 loop: CASSDSRGGNTEAFF. The CDR3 DNA sequence: TGTGCCAGCAGCGACAGTAGGGGAGGGAACACTGAAGCTTTCTTT.